The entry that follows covers one T cell receptor (beta chain) sequence. Its antigen remains unidentified. The CDR3 length is 13 residues. With 11 bases removed from V and 3 bases from J, the gap between germline ends came to 16 bases. Germline V CDR1 and CDR2: MNHEY, SMNVEV (reference sequence). The table came from immunoSEQ multiplex PCR; TCRdb's copy has only in-frame clones and leaves some out. The profile shows around 95,000 clones, less than 95% of them singletons. The sample is drawn from a study of siplizumab effects on memory and regulatory T cells. Points from the study as a whole: For siplizumab cultures, the suppressive function of their proliferating Tregs was not confirmed. For mappable alloreactive CD4+ clones, the mean Treg-derived fraction was roughly 70% with siplizumab and about 26% in controls.

The sequenced sample consisted of non-Treg CD4+ T cells sorted from blood. The chain is built from TRBV27 and TRBJ2-5; D is perhaps TRBD1 or TRBD2 (5 bases each). The sequence derives from a human donor in good health. The CDR3 DNA follows: TGTGCCGGCGCTGGGACGTTAGAAGAGACCCAGTACTTC. It codes for CAGAGTLEETQYF.